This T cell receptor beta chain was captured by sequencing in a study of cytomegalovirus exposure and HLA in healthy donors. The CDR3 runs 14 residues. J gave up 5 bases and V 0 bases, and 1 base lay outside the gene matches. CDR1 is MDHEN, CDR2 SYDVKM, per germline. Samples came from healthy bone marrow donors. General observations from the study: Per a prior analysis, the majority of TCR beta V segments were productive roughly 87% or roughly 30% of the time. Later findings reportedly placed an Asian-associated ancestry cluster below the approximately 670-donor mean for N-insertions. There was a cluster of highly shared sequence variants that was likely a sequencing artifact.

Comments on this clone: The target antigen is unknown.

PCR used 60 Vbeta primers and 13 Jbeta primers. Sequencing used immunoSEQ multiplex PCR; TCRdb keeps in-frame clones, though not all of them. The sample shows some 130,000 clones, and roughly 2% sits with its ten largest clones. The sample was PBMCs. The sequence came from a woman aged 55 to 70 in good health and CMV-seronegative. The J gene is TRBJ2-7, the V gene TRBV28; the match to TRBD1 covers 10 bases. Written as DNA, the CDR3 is TGTGCCAGCAGTTTATGGGACAGGGGGGACGAGCAGTACTTC. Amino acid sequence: CASSLWDRGDEQYF.